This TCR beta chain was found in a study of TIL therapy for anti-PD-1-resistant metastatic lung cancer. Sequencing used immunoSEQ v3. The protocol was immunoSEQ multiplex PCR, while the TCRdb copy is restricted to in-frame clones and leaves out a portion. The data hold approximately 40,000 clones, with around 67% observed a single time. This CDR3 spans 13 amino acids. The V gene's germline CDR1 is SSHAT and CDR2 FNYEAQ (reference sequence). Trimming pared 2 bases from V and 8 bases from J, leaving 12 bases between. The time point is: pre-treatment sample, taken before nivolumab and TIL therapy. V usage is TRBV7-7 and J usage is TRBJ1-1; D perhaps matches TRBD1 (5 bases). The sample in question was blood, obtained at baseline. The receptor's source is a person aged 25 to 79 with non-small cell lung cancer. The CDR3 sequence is CASSLIRDSEAFF. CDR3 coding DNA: TGTGCCAGCAGCTTAATCAGGGATTCCGAAGCTTTCTTT.